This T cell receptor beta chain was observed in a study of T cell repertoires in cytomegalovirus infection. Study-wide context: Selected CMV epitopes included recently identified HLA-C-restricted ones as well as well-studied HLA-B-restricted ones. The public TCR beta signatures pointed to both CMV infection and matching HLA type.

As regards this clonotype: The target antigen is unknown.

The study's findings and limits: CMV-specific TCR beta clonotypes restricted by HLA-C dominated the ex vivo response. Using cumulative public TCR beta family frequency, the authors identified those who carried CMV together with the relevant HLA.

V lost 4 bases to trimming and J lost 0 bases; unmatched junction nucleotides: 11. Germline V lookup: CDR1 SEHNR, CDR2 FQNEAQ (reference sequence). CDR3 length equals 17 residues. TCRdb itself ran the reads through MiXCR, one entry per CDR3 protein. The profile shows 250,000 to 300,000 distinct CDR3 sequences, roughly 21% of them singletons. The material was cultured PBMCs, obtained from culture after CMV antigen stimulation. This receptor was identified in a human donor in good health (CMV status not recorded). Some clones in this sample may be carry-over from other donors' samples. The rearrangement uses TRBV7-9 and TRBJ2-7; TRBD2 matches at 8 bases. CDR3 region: CASSSAGGASVSYEQYF. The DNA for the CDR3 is TGTGCCAGCAGCTCGGCCGGGGGGGCTAGCGTCTCCTACGAGCAGTACTTC.